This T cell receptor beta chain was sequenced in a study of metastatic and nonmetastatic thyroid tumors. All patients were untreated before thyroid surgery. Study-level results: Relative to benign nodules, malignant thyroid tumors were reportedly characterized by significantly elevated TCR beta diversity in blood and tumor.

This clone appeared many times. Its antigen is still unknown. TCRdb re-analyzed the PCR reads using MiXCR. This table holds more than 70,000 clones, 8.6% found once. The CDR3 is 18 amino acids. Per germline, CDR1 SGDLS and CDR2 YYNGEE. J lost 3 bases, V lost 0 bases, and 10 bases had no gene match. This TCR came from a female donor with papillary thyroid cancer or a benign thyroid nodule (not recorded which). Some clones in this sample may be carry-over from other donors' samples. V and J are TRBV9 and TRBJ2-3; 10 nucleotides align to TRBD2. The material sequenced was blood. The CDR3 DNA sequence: TGTGCCAGCAGCGTAGCTACGGCTAGCGGGGGTTCTACAGATACGCAGTATTTT. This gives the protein CASSVATASGGSTDTQYF.